This T cell receptor (beta chain) was recovered during a study of blood T cell repertoires in COVID-19. Across the study: PBMCs, B-cell-depleted T cells, or T cells were the source of the cDNA or gDNA that made up the material.

As processed by the authors: Reference gene primers were amplified, and this amplification served to estimate nucleated cell counts. Profiling relied on immunoSEQ multiplex PCR, and the TCRdb table lists in-frame clones only, not all of them. V and J calls and clone size are as listed in that table; D and trimming were resolved from the DNA. The table lists some 200,000 clones, approximately 80% of them singletons, with 15% to 20% in the top ten. Individuals aged roughly 18 to 95 years were recruited from some 26 US areas. Donors in Cohort 3 who had recovered were those with two negative PCRs, healthcare professional clearance, or resolution of their symptoms. Germline V CDR1 and CDR2: MDHEN, SYDVKM. V lost 5 bases, J lost 8 bases, and 9 bases stayed unmatched. The CDR3 spans 15 residues.

The receptor comes from a woman in her fifties or sixties who had recovered from COVID-19. V usage is TRBV28 and J usage is TRBJ1-6; 7 bases match TRBD1. Sequencing used PBMCs or T cells enriched from blood (not recorded which). Here the CDR3 DNA reads TGTGCCAGCAGTCTTCGGACAGGATTAGATTCACCCCTCCACTTT. It specifies CASSLRTGLDSPLHF.